The present entry profiles one T cell receptor beta chain with its context. Its specificity is not known. These data are taken from a study of cytomegalovirus exposure and HLA in healthy donors. General study points: An analysis that came later showed most CMV-associated TCR beta chains appearing HLA-restricted. Among immune exposure information, only CMV serostatus was available. Relative to the approximately 680-donor mean, N-insertions were reportedly fewer in an Asian-associated ancestry cluster in a later analysis.

Vbeta (60) and Jbeta (13) primers were used in the PCR. Repertoires were generated with immunoSEQ multiplex PCR, while TCRdb's copy carries only in-frame clones and drops some. The sample contains 200,000 to 250,000 clones, roughly 79% of which appear only once. With 0 bases clipped from V and 8 bases from J, the junction kept 12 bases outside the gene matches. Germline CDR1 is LGHNA and CDR2 is YSLEER. This CDR3 spans 16 amino acids. Sequencing was done on a sample of PBMCs. The rearrangement joins TRBV4-3 to TRBJ1-2; TRBD1 agrees at 7 bases. This sequence was found in a woman aged 40 to 50 in good health and CMV-seronegative. CDR3 bases: TGCGCCAGCAGCCAAGATGCTACAGGGGCCGGTGTGGGCTACACCTTC. As protein: CASSQDATGAGVGYTF.